The 14 T cell receptor beta chains below were found in one sample sequenced in a study of T cell changes during pregnancy in multiple sclerosis. TCRdb keeps only in-frame clones here, not all; method: immunoSEQ multiplex PCR. Altogether 25,000 to 30,000 clones are present, nearly 90% being singletons, with the ten largest covering 0.8%. This sample comprised CD4+ T cells from peripheral blood mononuclear cells, obtained in the second trimester of pregnancy. Every receptor here comes from a female donor with multiple sclerosis, enrolled in a pregnancy study.

As regards this clone: One end of the junction varies from germline; a read error may be responsible. This chain joins TRBV7-2 and TRBJ1-3; a possible D gene is TRBD1 (5 bases). The CDR3 extends over 14 amino acids. CDR1 is SGHTA and CDR2 is FQGNSA in the germline V gene. The CDR3 DNA follows: TGTGCCACATCCAGGGAACCATCTGGAGACACCATATATTTT. Amino acid sequence: CATSREPSGDTIYF.

V gene TRBV2 combines with J gene TRBJ1-3; D is undetermined. Germline CDR1 is SNHLY and CDR2 is FYNNEI. CDR3 size: 14 residues. V shed 6 bases and J shed 1 base, with 10 bases lying between them. The DNA for the CDR3 is TGTGCCAGCAGGCTGACACTTTCTGGAAACACCATATATTTT. Translating it yields CASRLTLSGNTIYF.

The rearrangement uses TRBV9 and TRBJ2-5; weak D call: TRBD2 (7 bases). Germline loops: CDR1 SGDLS, CDR2 YYNGEE. This CDR3 is built from 14 residues. The germline V and J ends were trimmed by 0 bases and 5 bases, with 11 bases remaining between them. The CDR3 here is CASSVEGGAETQYF. CDR3 DNA sequence: TGTGCCAGCAGCGTAGAGGGGGGGGCGGAGACCCAGTACTTC.

The rearrangement joins TRBV19 to TRBJ2-5; the match to TRBD2 covers 8 bases. This CDR3 is 15 amino acids long. Germline trimming cut 5 bases from V and 3 bases from J; bases unmatched to any gene: 8. Germline V gene lookup returns CDR1 LNHDA and CDR2 SQIVND (reference sequence). CDR3 region: CASSPSRRGEETQYF. The CDR3 DNA sequence: TGTGCCAGTAGTCCCAGTCGGCGGGGGGAAGAGACCCAGTACTTC. Complete variable domain (other parts from reference TRBV19 and TRBJ2-5): DGGITQSPKYLFRKEGQNVTLSCEQNLNHDAMYWYRQDPGQGLRLIYYSQIVNDFQKGDIAEGYSVSREKKESFPLTVTSAQKNPTAFYLCASSPSRRGEETQYFGPGTRLLVL.

The genes are TRBV27 and TRBJ2-7, with 12 positions matching TRBD1. The CDR3 loop spans 13 amino acids. With 6 bases clipped from V and 6 bases from J, the junction kept 3 bases outside the gene matches. Germline assignment: CDR1 MNHEY and CDR2 SMNVEV (reference sequence). The DNA for the CDR3 is TGTGCCAGCAGGGGACAGGGGGCTATCGAGCAGTACTTC. This codes for CASRGQGAIEQYF.

The chain couples TRBV9 to TRBJ2-2, with D maybe TRBD2 (7 bases). Germline CDR1 is SGDLS and CDR2 is YYNGEE. The CDR3 extends over 15 amino acids. Trimming took 0 bases from V and 5 from J, leaving 11 bases between them. CDR3 sequence: CASSVAGGATGELFF. The CDR3 DNA is TGTGCCAGCAGCGTAGCGGGGGGCGCAACCGGGGAGCTGTTTTTT.

The chain employs TRBV5-5 and TRBJ1-1; D is possibly TRBD1 (5 bases). Trimming left V 7 bases short and J 4 bases short, with 23 bases between. Germline CDR1 SGHKS, CDR2 YYEKEE (reference sequence). The CDR3 totals 16 residues. The CDR3 sequence: CASPRRLGVAPTEAFF. For the CDR3, the DNA is TGTGCCAGCCCCCGCAGGTTAGGGGTCGCCCCCACTGAAGCTTTCTTT.

The gene calls are TRBV4-1 and TRBJ2-7, with 8 bases fitting TRBD2. CDR3 length equals 16 residues. Germline CDR1 and CDR2: MGHRA and YSYEKL. Germline trimming cut 0 bases from V and 3 bases from J; bases unmatched to any gene: 7. The CDR3 DNA sequence: TGCGCCAGCAGCCAAGATCTCGGGGGGGCGATCTACGAGCAGTACTTC. Translation: CASSQDLGGAIYEQYF.

The chain joins TRBV7-2 to TRBJ1-1; D remains ambiguous. Germline V gives CDR1 SGHTA, CDR2 FQGNSA. The CDR3 is 13 residues long. Trimming removed 3 bases from V and 0 bases from J, with 5 bases in between. For the CDR3, the DNA is TGTGCCAGCAGCTTCACAGTGAACACTGAAGCTTTCTTT. Its protein is CASSFTVNTEAFF.

The chain combines TRBV19 with TRBJ1-2; D call uncertain. The CDR3 contains 14 residues. Germline assignment: CDR1 LNHDA and CDR2 SQIVND (reference sequence). The V and J ends lost 5 bases and 0 bases respectively, with 10 bases between them. CDR3 region: CASSARGTNYGYTF. The CDR3 coding sequence is TGTGCCAGTAGTGCCCGGGGTACTAACTATGGCTACACCTTC.

This clone has more than one count but fewer than ten. This chain connects TRBV5-4 to TRBJ2-7; 7 bases line up with TRBD1. CDR1 and CDR2 (germline): SGHNT, YYREEE (reference sequence). The V segment lost 4 bases and the J segment 2 bases; nucleotides outside the gene matches: 9. The CDR3 spans 15 residues. The CDR3 bases are TGTGCCAGCAGCACAAAACAGGGGACAACCTACGAGCAGTACTTC. Translation gives CASSTKQGTTYEQYF.

This chain uses TRBV7-8 with TRBJ1-5; D perhaps matches TRBD1 (5 bases). Trimming cost V 3 bases and J 0 bases, with 21 bases left between them. The CDR3 is 19 amino acids. Germline CDR1 reads SGHVS; CDR2 reads FQNEAQ. The CDR3 DNA reads as TGTGCCAGCAGCTTGGACCCTAAGACAGACCATTATAGCAATCAGCCCCAGCATTTT. Protein sequence: CASSLDPKTDHYSNQPQHF.

The V and J genes are TRBV6-6 and TRBJ2-3; TRBD2 agrees at 8 bases. V lost 7 bases to trimming and J lost 1 base; unmatched junction nucleotides: 4. Germline-derived CDR1 and CDR2 are MNHNY and SVGAGI (reference sequence). The CDR3 is 14 amino acids. CDR3 amino acids: CASIPGGGTDTQYF. Here the CDR3 DNA reads TGTGCCAGCATTCCGGGGGGGGGCACAGATACGCAGTATTTT.

The rearrangement uses TRBV28 and TRBJ2-7; TRBD2 matches 7 bases. Germline V gives CDR1 MDHEN, CDR2 SYDVKM. V trimming: 3 bases; J trimming: 1 base; junction bases outside the gene matches: 0. The CDR3 contains 13 residues. The CDR3 DNA reads as TGTGCCAGCAGTTTGGGGGGGTCCTACGAGCAGTACTTC. Amino acid sequence: CASSLGGSYEQYF.